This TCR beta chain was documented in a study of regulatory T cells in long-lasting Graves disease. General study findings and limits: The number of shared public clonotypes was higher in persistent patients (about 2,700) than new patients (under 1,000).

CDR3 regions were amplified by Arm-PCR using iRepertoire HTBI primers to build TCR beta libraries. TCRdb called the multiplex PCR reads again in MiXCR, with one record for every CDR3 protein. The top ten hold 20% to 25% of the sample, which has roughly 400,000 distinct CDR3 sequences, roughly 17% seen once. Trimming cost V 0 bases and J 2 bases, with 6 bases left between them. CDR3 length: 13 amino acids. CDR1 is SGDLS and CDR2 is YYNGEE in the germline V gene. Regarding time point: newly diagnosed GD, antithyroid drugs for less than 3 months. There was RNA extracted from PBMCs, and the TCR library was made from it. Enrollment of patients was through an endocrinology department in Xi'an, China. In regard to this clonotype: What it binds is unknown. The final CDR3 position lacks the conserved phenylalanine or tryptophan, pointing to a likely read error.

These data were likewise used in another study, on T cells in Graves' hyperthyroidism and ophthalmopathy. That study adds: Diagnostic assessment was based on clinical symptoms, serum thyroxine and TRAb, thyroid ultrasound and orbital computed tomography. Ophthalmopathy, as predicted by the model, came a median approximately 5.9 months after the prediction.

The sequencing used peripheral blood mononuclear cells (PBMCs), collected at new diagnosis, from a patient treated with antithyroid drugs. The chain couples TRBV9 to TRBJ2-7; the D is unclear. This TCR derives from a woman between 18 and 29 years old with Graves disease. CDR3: CASSVGLAYEQYL. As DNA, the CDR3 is TGTGCCAGCAGCGTAGGACTCGCCTACGAGCAGTACCTC.